The 9 T cell receptor beta chains presented below share a single source sample, sequenced in a study of Tregs in tolerant kidney transplant recipients. Their antigens are not known. Using immunoSEQ multiplex PCR, the repertoire was profiled, and TCRdb retains in-frame clones only, with some absent. The table has around 21,000 clones, around 71% seen once. Input material: Tregs from blood cultured with allogeneic cells. The receptors come from a human donor in good health.

In its sample, this clone was seen a few times. The chain links TRBV11-2 to TRBJ2-1, with TRBD2 identical over 7 bases. The CDR3 spans 15 residues. The germline V gene has CDR1 SGHAT and CDR2 FQNNGV. Trimming cost V 4 bases and J 2 bases; bases outside gene matches: 5. CDR3 loop: CASSSPGTTYNEQFF. The CDR3 nucleotides read TGTGCCAGCAGCTCGCCCGGGACTACCTACAATGAGCAGTTCTTC.

This clone was seen a few times. V is TRBV19 and J is TRBJ2-3, with TRBD2 matching over 9 bases. V lost 5 bases, J lost 4 bases, and 7 bases stayed unmatched. In germline, CDR1 is LNHDA, CDR2 SQIVND (reference sequence). The CDR3 has 15 residues. CDR3 DNA sequence: TGTGCCAGTAGTTGGGCTAGCGGGGTAGCAGATACGCAGTATTTT. Encoded protein: CASSWASGVADTQYF.

This chain's CDR3 is CASRYRGTDTQYF. In DNA, the CDR3 is TGTGCCAGCAGGTACAGGGGCACAGATACGCAGTATTTT. This chain uses TRBV5-8 with TRBJ2-3, with a tentative D call TRBD1 (6 bases). The germline CDR1 and CDR2 sequences are SGHTS and YDEGEE. The CDR3 is 13 residues long. V was clipped by 5 bases and J by 1 base, with 8 bases between them.

The sample holds a few counts of this clone. The chain couples TRBV7-8 to TRBJ1-5; TRBD1 aligns across 7 bases. Germline trimming cut 1 base from V and 7 bases from J; bases unmatched to any gene: 7. The CDR3 runs to 15 residues. Germline V gives CDR1 SGHVS, CDR2 FQNEAQ. This chain's CDR3 is CASSLEGAGTQPQHF. The CDR3 DNA reads as TGTGCCAGCAGCTTAGAGGGGGCAGGGACCCAGCCCCAGCATTTT.

The CDR3 region has the DNA TGTGCCAGCAGCCCCCTTGGGGTTTTCGAGCAGTACTTC. Protein product: CASSPLGVFEQYF. This sequence joins TRBV7-2 and TRBJ2-7, with no clear D. The CDR3 is 13 amino acids. Germline CDR1 SGHTA, CDR2 FQGNSA. V was pared by 5 bases and J by 6 bases, with 14 bases between.

CDR3: CASSYSYRQETQYF. DNA for the CDR3: TGTGCCAGCAGTTACAGCTACCGTCAAGAGACCCAGTACTTC. The V gene is TRBV6-6, the J gene TRBJ2-5; D is ambiguous. Germline V gene sequence: CDR1 MNHNY, CDR2 SVGAGI (reference sequence). Deletions cut 2 bases from V and 2 bases from J, with 9 bases between. This CDR3 spans 14 amino acids.

This clone was seen more than once but under ten times. The rearrangement uses TRBV6-5 and TRBJ1-2; no definite D call. V was pared by 6 bases and J by 5 bases, with 13 bases between. The CDR3 runs 13 residues. The germline gives CDR1 MNHEY, CDR2 SVGAGI. In DNA form, the CDR3 reads TGTGCCAGCAGGGACGGCCAGAGGTATGGCTACACCTTC. Residues: CASRDGQRYGYTF.

The rearrangement links TRBV2 to TRBJ2-7; 8 positions match TRBD1. The germline V gene has CDR1 SNHLY and CDR2 FYNNEI. The ends lost 3 bases at V and 2 bases at J; junction bases unmatched: 3. The CDR3 length is 14 residues. CDR3 coding DNA: TGTGCCAGCAGTGATGGGGACAGGACCTACGAGCAGTACTTC. Protein: CASSDGDRTYEQYF.

A single count supports this clone. This chain joins TRBV6-6 and TRBJ1-5; D call uncertain. CDR1 MNHNY and CDR2 SVGAGI come from the germline V gene (reference sequence). Trimming took off 4 bases at V and 4 bases at J, with 14 bases between the two ends. The CDR3 covers 15 residues. Here the CDR3 DNA reads TGTGCCAGCAGTTTAGAGGACGGATATAATCAGCCCCAGCATTTT. Protein product: CASSLEDGYNQPQHF.